The TCR beta chain described here comes from a study of identical twins. V lost 3 bases to trimming and J lost 2 bases, with 12 bases between them. The CDR3 covers 15 residues. In the case of this clonotype: What it binds is unknown.

TCRdb recomputed calls from the 5' RACE reads with MiXCR, one row per CDR3 protein. Of over 200,000 distinct CDR3 sequences listed, 8% to 11% are singletons. Regarding the study as a whole: Findings came from cross-sectional statistics, without long-term follow-up of donors.

The sample was memory T cells sorted from blood. The source is a man in his fifties in good health. This chain connects TRBV12-3 or TRBV12-4 to TRBJ2-3; D unresolved. CDR3 loop: CASSLLGRVTDTQYF. CDR3 nucleotide sequence: TGTGCCAGCAGTTTGTTGGGTAGGGTCACAGATACGCAGTATTTT.